This T cell receptor (beta chain) came from a study of T cells in Graves' hyperthyroidism and ophthalmopathy. General study points: Ophthalmopathy was separated from stable hyperthyroidism by a 13 V-J model. Median prediction lead before ophthalmopathy onset was around 7 months with the model.

This clonotype was counted only a few times. The antigen remains undetermined. The length of the CDR3 is 15 residues. The germline gives CDR1 MNHEY, CDR2 SVGAGI. V lost 2 bases to trimming and J lost 5 bases, with 15 bases between them. Amplified TCR beta CDR3 regions derived from RNA transcripts. The study used the HTBI primer set for a first-round RT-PCR of the TCR CDR3. TCRdb analysed the multiplex PCR reads with MiXCR anew, one entry per CDR3 protein. The data contain fewer than 800,000 distinct CDR3 sequences, less than 20% of them singletons. The chain uses TRBV6-5 and TRBJ2-5, with TRBD2 as a possible D gene (5 bases). This TCR was recovered from a man aged 18 to 29 with Graves' hyperthyroidism. Sequencing was carried out using blood. CDR3 sequence: CASSYRLEGDETQYF. CDR3 sequence (DNA): TGTGCCAGCAGTTACCGACTCGAGGGTGACGAGACCCAGTACTTC.